These 20 T cell receptor beta chains came from one sample sequenced in a study of regulatory T cells in long-lasting Graves disease. Stated time point: persistent/refractory GD, antithyroid drugs over 5 years with positive TRAb. From RNA extracted from PBMCs, the TCR library was made. Relying on iRepertoire HTBI primers and Arm-PCR of CDR3 regions, the team built TCR beta libraries. A single record per CDR3 protein comes from TCRdb applying MiXCR to the multiplex PCR reads. This repertoire shows more than 300,000 distinct CDR3 sequences, about 19% found once; its top ten account for approximately 31%. The sequences come from peripheral blood mononuclear cells (PBMCs), collected when the disease was refractory, from a patient treated with antithyroid drugs. The receptors originated from a female donor with Graves disease.

This clonotype turned up a few times. Since no conserved phenylalanine or tryptophan closes the CDR3, a read error is the likely cause. The chain joins TRBV28 to TRBJ1-6; unclear D gene. V was shortened by 3 bases and J by 0 bases, with 9 bases between the two germline ends. CDR1 and CDR2 (germline): MDHEN, SYDVKM. This CDR3 has 16 residues. The CDR3 nucleotides are TGTGCCAGCAGTTTTGAGGGAAGCTCCTATAATTCACCCCTCCACGTT. Protein product: CASSFEGSSYNSPLHV.

Concerning this clonotype: This may stem from a read error, because a much larger clone lies one nucleotide away. The rearrangement joins TRBV7-9 to TRBJ1-1; D remains unclear. The CDR3 totals 14 residues. V lost 7 bases, J lost 4 bases, and 16 bases lay in between. Per germline, CDR1 SEHNR and CDR2 FQNEAQ (reference sequence). This CDR3 reads CASNPLDGSTEAFF. The CDR3, as DNA: TGTGCCAGCAACCCTCTGGACGGAAGCACTGAAGCTTTCTTT.

DNA for the CDR3: TGTGCCACCAGTAGCTCTAGCGGGGTTTCCAATGAGCAGTTCTTC. Translation gives CATSSSSGVSNEQFF. This rearrangement joins TRBV24-1 to TRBJ2-1; 9 positions agree with TRBD2. J gave up 6 bases and V 6 bases, and 8 bases lay outside the gene matches. This CDR3 region has 15 residues. Germline V gives CDR1 KGHDR, CDR2 SFDVKD.

The chain carries TRBV24-1 and TRBJ1-2; maybe TRBD1 (6 bases). The V end was cut by 2 bases, the J end by 6 bases, with 6 bases between. Per germline, CDR1 KGHDR and CDR2 SFDVKD. The CDR3 is 12 amino acids. CDR3 DNA sequence: TGTGCCACCAGTGATTCAGGGGATGGCTACACCTTC. Amino acids: CATSDSGDGYTF.

The chain combines TRBV5-1 with TRBJ1-6, with 8 bases aligning to TRBD1. CDR1 is SGHRS, CDR2 YFSETQ, per germline. CDR3 length: 15 residues. J was trimmed by 8 bases and V by 3 bases; bases with no gene match: 7. Written as DNA, the CDR3 is TGCGCCAGCAGCTCGGAGGGGACAGGAGATTCACCCCTCCACTTT. Its protein is CASSSEGTGDSPLHF.

V and J are TRBV19 and TRBJ2-5; 10 bases fit TRBD2. Trimming cost V 7 bases and J 5 bases; bases outside gene matches: 10. Germline V gene data show CDR1 as LNHDA and CDR2 as SQIVND (reference sequence). The CDR3 is 15 amino acids. CDR3 in DNA: TGTGCCAGTAAAAAGCGGGGGGGCGTAAGTGAGACCCAGTACTTC. Translated, it gives CASKKRGGVSETQYF.

CDR3: CASSQGRTSGRANTGELFF. The CDR3 nucleotides are TGTGCCAGCAGCCAAGGCCGGACTAGCGGGAGGGCGAACACCGGGGAGCTGTTTTTT. The chain employs TRBV11-2 and TRBJ2-2; 15 nucleotides line up with TRBD2. Germline CDR1 is SGHAT and CDR2 is FQNNGV. The junction had 7 bases not matched to a gene; V was cut back by 5 bases and J by 0 bases. The CDR3 is made up of 19 amino acids.

The chain carries TRBV7-2 and TRBJ1-4; D unresolved. The CDR3 has 18 residues. Germline values: CDR1 SGHTA, CDR2 FQGNSA. The V gene lost 1 base and the J gene lost 8 bases, with 23 bases spanning the gap. CDR3 residues: CASSLVSGLRNKGEKLFF. Written as DNA, the CDR3 is TGTGCCAGCAGCTTAGTTTCGGGCCTACGCAACAAAGGGGAAAAACTGTTTTTT.

This clonotype was counted many times. The V and J genes are TRBV11-3 and TRBJ1-1; no definite D call. Trimming took 3 bases from V and 8 from J, leaving 16 bases between them. The CDR3 totals 14 residues. Looked up from germline, CDR1 is SGHNT and CDR2 is YENEEA. The CDR3 sequence is CASSFGFGTPEAFF. For the CDR3, the DNA is TGTGCCAGCAGCTTTGGATTTGGAACTCCCGAAGCTTTCTTT.

Many counts were recorded for this clonotype. The rearrangement joins TRBV10-3 to TRBJ1-1; D remains unclear. The germline gives CDR1 ENHRY, CDR2 SYGVKD. This CDR3 has 13 amino acids. With 3 bases removed from V and 0 bases from J, the gap between germline ends came to 5 bases. For the CDR3, the DNA is TGTGCCATCAGTGATAGGATGAACACTGAAGCTTTCTTT. Encoded protein: CAISDRMNTEAFF.

In regard to this clonotype: A much larger clonotype is one base distant, so this may be a read error. No conserved phenylalanine or tryptophan is present at the end of the CDR3, so a read error is the likely explanation. The J gene is TRBJ1-5, the V gene TRBV2; TRBD1 agrees at 8 bases. Looked up from germline, CDR1 is SNHLY and CDR2 is FYNNEI. There are 13 residues in the CDR3. Germline trimming cut 6 bases from V and 6 bases from J; bases unmatched to any gene: 4. CDR3 nucleotide sequence: TGTGCCAGCAGCGACAGGGGAGGTCAGCCCCAGCATTCT. Protein: CASSDRGGQPQHS.

The genes are TRBV4-1 and TRBJ1-6; D might be TRBD1 (5 bases). V lost 0 bases, J lost 8 bases, and 14 bases lay in between. CDR1 is MGHRA, CDR2 YSYEKL, per germline. The CDR3 contains 16 residues. The CDR3 here is CASSQDPSSRDSPLHF. The DNA of the CDR3 is TGCGCCAGCAGCCAAGACCCATCCTCCAGGGATTCACCCCTCCACTTT.

The chain joins TRBV19 to TRBJ1-4, with 10 bases matching TRBD1. The germline CDR1 and CDR2 sequences are LNHDA and SQIVND (reference sequence). CDR3 length: 15 residues. Losses at the gene ends were 7 bases for V and 2 bases for J; bases not matched to a gene: 4. The CDR3 here is CASTSGQGTNEKLFF. The CDR3 DNA reads TGTGCCAGTACCTCGGGACAGGGGACTAATGAAAAACTGTTTTTT.

This clonotype was detected a few times. The chain combines TRBV13 with TRBJ1-1, with no clear D. V shed 0 bases and J shed 1 base, with 6 bases lying between them. The CDR3 sequence is 14 residues long. Per the germline V gene, CDR1 is PRHDT and CDR2 is FYEKMQ (reference sequence). CDR3 bases: TGTGCCAGCAGCTTAGGACGGTGGAACACTGAAGCTTTCTTT. This codes for CASSLGRWNTEAFF.

The table lists this clonotype with many counts. The chain combines TRBV9 with TRBJ2-5; D possibly corresponds to TRBD1 (6 bases). Germline values: CDR1 SGDLS, CDR2 YYNGEE. Trimming removed 3 bases from V and 5 bases from J, with 26 bases in between. This CDR3 has 18 residues. Written as DNA, the CDR3 is TGTGCCAGCAGCGGAAGGGATACAGGGCTAAGAGGCGGGGAGACCCAGTACTTC. Residues: CASSGRDTGLRGGETQYF.

The gene calls are TRBV4-3 and TRBJ2-7; 11 positions match TRBD2. Germline CDR1 and CDR2: LGHNA and YSLEER. This CDR3 has 15 residues. V dropped 2 bases and J dropped 2; count of bases not matched to a gene: 2. CDR3 coding DNA: TGCGCCAGCAGCCAAACTAGCGGGGGTCCCTACGAGCAGTACTTC. Encoded protein: CASSQTSGGPYEQYF.

This clonotype was detected many times. The V call is TRBV12-3 or TRBV12-4, the J call TRBJ2-5, with D perhaps matching TRBD2 (6 bases). Deletions cut 2 bases from V and 4 bases from J, with 17 bases between. The CDR3 length is 16 residues. The DNA for the CDR3 is TGTGCCAGCAGTTTATTAGCGGTAGTGGGGCGAGAGACCCAGTACTTC. Protein sequence: CASSLLAVVGRETQYF.

In this sample, this clonotype turned up many times. The rearrangement links TRBV2 to TRBJ2-7; the match to TRBD2 covers 10 bases. The CDR3 is 13 amino acids. The germline V gene has CDR1 SNHLY and CDR2 FYNNEI. V lost 10 bases and J lost 6; bases outside the gene matches: 9. CDR3 amino acids: CATKAGGPGEQYF. The CDR3 nucleotides are TGTGCCACCAAAGCGGGAGGGCCGGGCGAGCAGTACTTC.

This clonotype occurred a few times. The chain has TRBV5-1 and TRBJ2-5, with D unclear. V was trimmed by 0 bases and J by 0 bases, leaving 9 bases between them. Germline CDR1 reads SGHRS; CDR2 reads YFSETQ. CDR3 length: 15 residues. The CDR3 region has the DNA TGCGCCAGCAGCTTGGGACCCCGGTACCAAGAGACCCAGTACTTC. Translating gives CASSLGPRYQETQYF.

The table lists this clonotype with many counts. This chain joins TRBV28 and TRBJ2-2; no clear D gene. This CDR3 has 15 amino acids. V gave up 5 bases and J gave up 5 bases, with 15 bases separating them. Germline-derived CDR1 and CDR2 are MDHEN and SYDVKM. The CDR3: CASSSPPSRTGELFF. In nucleotides, the CDR3 is TGTGCCAGCAGTAGTCCTCCCTCTAGGACCGGGGAGCTGTTTTTT. Together with reference TRBV28 and TRBJ2-2, the CDR3 gives the full variable domain: DVKVTQSSRYLVKRTGEKVFLECVQDMDHENMFWYRQDPGLGLRLIYFSYDVKMKEKGDIPEGYSVSREKKERFSLILESASTNQTSMYLCASSSPPSRTGELFFGEGSRLTVL.